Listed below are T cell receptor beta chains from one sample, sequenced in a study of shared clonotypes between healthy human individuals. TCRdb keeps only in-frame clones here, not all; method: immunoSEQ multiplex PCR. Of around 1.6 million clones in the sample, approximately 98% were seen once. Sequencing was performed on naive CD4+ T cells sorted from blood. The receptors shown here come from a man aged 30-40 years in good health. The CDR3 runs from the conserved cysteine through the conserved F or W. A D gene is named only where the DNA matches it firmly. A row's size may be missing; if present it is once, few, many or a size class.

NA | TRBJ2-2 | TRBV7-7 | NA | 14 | CASSLQEFTGELFF | TGTGCTAGCAGCTTACAAGAGTTCACCGGGGAGCTGTTTTTT
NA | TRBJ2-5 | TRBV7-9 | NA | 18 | CASSLSIGVTGKQETQYF | TGTGCCAGCAGCTTATCAATAGGGGTTACAGGGAAACAAGAGACCCAGTACTTC
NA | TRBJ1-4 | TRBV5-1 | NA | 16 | CASSSGATGGSEKLFF | TGCGCCAGCAGCTCCGGTGCTACTGGGGGTAGTGAAAAACTGTTTTTT
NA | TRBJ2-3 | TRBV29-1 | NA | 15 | CSVSGGGMGTDTQYF | TGCAGCGTTTCTGGGGGCGGGATGGGGACAGATACGCAGTATTTT
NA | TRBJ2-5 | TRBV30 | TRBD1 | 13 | CAWRLRGRETQYF | TGTGCCTGGAGACTAAGGGGGCGAGAGACCCAGTACTTC
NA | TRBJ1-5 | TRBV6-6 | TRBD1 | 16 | CASSYSGTGGNQPQHF | TGTGCCAGCAGTTACTCAGGGACAGGAGGGAATCAGCCCCAGCATTTT
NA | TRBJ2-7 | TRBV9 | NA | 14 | CASSVASHSYEQYF | TGTGCCAGCAGCGTAGCTTCCCACTCCTACGAGCAGTACTTC
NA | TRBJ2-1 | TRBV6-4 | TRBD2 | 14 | CASSNSGNHNEQFF | TGTGCCAGCAGTAATAGCGGGAACCACAATGAGCAGTTCTTC
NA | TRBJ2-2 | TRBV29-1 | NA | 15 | CSVEDRERHTGELFF | TGCAGCGTTGAAGATCGGGAGCGACACACCGGGGAGCTGTTTTTT
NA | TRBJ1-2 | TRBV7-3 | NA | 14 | CASSLGGRNYGYTF | TGTGCCAGCAGCTTAGGCGGGAGAAACTATGGCTACACCTTC
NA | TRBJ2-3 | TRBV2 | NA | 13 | CASTADSTDTQYF | TGTGCCAGCACCGCCGACAGCACAGATACGCAGTATTTT
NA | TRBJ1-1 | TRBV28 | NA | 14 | CASSLHTSSTEAFF | TGTGCCAGCAGTTTACACACCAGCTCCACTGAAGCTTTCTTT
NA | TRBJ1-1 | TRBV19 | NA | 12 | CASSIGVTEAFF | TGTGCCAGTAGTATAGGAGTAACTGAAGCTTTCTTT
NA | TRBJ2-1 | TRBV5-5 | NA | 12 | CASRATGGEQFF | TGTGCCAGCAGGGCAACTGGCGGTGAGCAGTTCTTC
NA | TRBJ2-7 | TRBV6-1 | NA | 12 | CASSEGRYEQYF | TGTGCCAGCAGTGAAGGGCGCTACGAGCAGTACTTC
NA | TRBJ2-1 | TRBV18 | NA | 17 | CASSPPGAGRSYNEQFF | TGTGCCAGCTCACCGCCGGGGGCGGGTCGCTCCTACAATGAGCAGTTCTTC
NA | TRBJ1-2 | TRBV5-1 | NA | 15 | CASSPLGGADYGYTF | TGCGCCAGCAGCCCCCTCGGGGGAGCGGACTATGGCTACACCTTC
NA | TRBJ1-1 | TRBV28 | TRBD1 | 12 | CASTLDRDEAFF | TGTGCCAGCACCCTGGACAGGGATGAAGCTTTCTTT
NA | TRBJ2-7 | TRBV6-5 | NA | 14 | CASSRTDSAYEQYF | TGTGCCAGCAGTAGGACGGACTCAGCCTACGAGCAGTACTTC
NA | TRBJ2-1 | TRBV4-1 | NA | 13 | CASSQVHVGEQFF | TGCGCCAGCAGCCAAGTTCATGTCGGTGAGCAGTTCTTC
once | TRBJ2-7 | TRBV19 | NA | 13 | CASSLGGSYEQYF | TGTGCCAGTAGCTTGGGGGGCTCCTACGAGCAGTACTTC
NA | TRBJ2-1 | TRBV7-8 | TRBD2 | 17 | CASSTTPGLAVFNEQFF | TGTGCCAGCAGCACCACACCGGGACTAGCAGTTTTTAATGAGCAGTTCTTC
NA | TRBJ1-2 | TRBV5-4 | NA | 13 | CASSYGYRDGYTF | TGTGCCAGCAGCTACGGATACCGAGATGGCTACACCTTC
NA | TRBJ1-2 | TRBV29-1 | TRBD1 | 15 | CSVALGTVPTGGYTF | TGCAGCGTTGCGCTAGGGACAGTCCCCACTGGTGGCTACACCTTC
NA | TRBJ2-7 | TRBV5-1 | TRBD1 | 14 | CASSPDRGPYEQYF | TGCGCCAGCAGCCCTGACAGGGGCCCCTACGAGCAGTACTTC
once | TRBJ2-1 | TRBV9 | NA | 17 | CASSVDGRLLKNNEQFF | TGTGCCAGCAGCGTAGATGGTAGACTCCTAAAGAACAATGAGCAGTTCTTC
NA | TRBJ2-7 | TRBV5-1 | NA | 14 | CASTVNSISYEQYF | TGCGCCAGCACCGTTAACAGCATCTCCTACGAGCAGTACTTC
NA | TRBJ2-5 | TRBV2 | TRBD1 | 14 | CASSDRGRQETQYF | TGTGCCAGCAGTGACAGGGGGCGGCAAGAGACCCAGTACTTC
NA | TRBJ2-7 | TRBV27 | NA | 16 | CASSLSIGGAPYEQYF | TGTGCCAGCAGTTTAAGTATAGGCGGGGCCCCCTACGAGCAGTACTTC
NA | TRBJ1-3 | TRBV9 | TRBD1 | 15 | CASSVTGDAGNTIYF | TGTGCCAGCAGCGTCACAGGGGACGCTGGAAACACCATATATTTT
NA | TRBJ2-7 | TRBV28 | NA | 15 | CASSLFGVLEEEQYF | TGTGCCAGCAGTCTGTTCGGGGTTCTAGAAGAGGAGCAGTACTTC
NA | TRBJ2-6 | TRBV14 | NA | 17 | CASSRKGPLSGANVLTF | TGTGCCAGCAGCCGGAAGGGTCCCCTCTCTGGGGCCAACGTCCTGACTTTC
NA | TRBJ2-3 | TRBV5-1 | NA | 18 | CASSLIPGTVNLADTQYF | TGCGCCAGCAGCTTAATACCCGGGACCGTGAATCTCGCAGATACGCAGTATTTT
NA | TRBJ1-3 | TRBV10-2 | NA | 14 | CASSVGQFGNTIYF | TGCGCCAGCAGTGTCGGACAGTTCGGAAACACCATATATTTT
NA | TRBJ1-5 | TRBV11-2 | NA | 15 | CASSFRGGWDQPQHF | TGTGCCAGCAGCTTTAGGGGGGGCTGGGATCAGCCCCAGCATTTT
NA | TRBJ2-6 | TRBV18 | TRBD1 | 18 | CASSPGGQGDSGANVLTF | TGTGCCAGCTCACCCGGGGGACAGGGAGATTCTGGGGCCAACGTCCTGACTTTC
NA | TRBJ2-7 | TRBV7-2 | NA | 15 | CASRPWGRGNYEQYF | TGTGCCAGCAGACCCTGGGGACGGGGAAACTACGAGCAGTACTTC
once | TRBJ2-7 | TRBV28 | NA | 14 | CASSFSQSYYEQYF | TGTGCCAGCAGTTTCAGCCAGTCCTACTACGAGCAGTACTTC
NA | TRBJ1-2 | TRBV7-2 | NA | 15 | CASSLEWQANYGYTF | TGTGCCAGCAGCTTAGAATGGCAGGCTAACTATGGCTACACCTTC
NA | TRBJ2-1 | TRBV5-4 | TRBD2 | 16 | CASSLVGTSGSNEQFF | TGTGCCAGCAGCTTGGTAGGGACTAGCGGGAGTAATGAGCAGTTCTTC
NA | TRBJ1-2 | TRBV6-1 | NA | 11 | CASSEAEALTF | TGTGCCAGCAGTGAAGCTGAGGCGCTCACCTTC
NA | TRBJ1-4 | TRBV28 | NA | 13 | CASTLGGNEKLFF | TGTGCCAGCACCTTGGGGGGTAATGAAAAACTGTTTTTT
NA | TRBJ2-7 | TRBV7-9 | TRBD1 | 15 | CASSPGQGVAYEQYF | TGTGCCAGCAGCCCCGGACAGGGGGTTGCCTACGAGCAGTACTTC
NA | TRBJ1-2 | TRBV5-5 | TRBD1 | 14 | CASSWDRGAYGYTF | TGTGCCAGCAGCTGGGACAGGGGCGCTTATGGCTACACCTTC
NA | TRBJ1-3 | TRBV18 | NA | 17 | CASSPLRQLPSGNTIYF | TGTGCCAGCTCACCTCTTAGACAGCTACCCTCTGGAAACACCATATATTTT
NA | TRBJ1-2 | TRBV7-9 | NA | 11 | CASSLADGYTF | TGTGCCAGCAGCCTTGCGGATGGCTACACCTTC
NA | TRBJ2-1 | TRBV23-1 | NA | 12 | CASSLAAPEQFF | TGCGCCAGCAGTCTGGCGGCACCTGAGCAGTTCTTC
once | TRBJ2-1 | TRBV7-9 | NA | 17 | CASSPGWAARSYNEQFF | TGTGCCAGCAGCCCCGGTTGGGCAGCGAGGTCCTACAATGAGCAGTTCTTC
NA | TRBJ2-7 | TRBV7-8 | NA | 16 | CASSLALGGATYEQYF | TGTGCCAGCAGCTTAGCGCTTGGAGGGGCAACCTACGAGCAGTACTTC
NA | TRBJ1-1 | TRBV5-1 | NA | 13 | CASSQQENTEAFF | TGCGCCAGCAGCCAACAGGAGAACACTGAAGCTTTCTTT
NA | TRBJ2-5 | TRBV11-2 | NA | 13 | CASSFGGPGTQYF | TGTGCCAGCAGCTTTGGGGGGCCAGGGACCCAGTACTTC
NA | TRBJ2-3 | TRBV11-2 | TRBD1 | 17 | CASSPDRRGPSTDTQYF | TGTGCCAGCAGCCCCGACCGAAGGGGGCCGAGCACAGATACGCAGTATTTT
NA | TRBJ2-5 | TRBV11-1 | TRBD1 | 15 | CASSLAGQGRETQYF | TGTGCCAGCAGCTTAGCGGGACAGGGTCGGGAGACCCAGTACTTC
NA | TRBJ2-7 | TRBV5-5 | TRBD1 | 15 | CASSLDAGGAYEQYF | TGTGCCAGCAGCTTGGACGCAGGGGGCGCCTACGAGCAGTACTTC
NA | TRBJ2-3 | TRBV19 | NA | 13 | CASSQRRTDTQYF | TGTGCCAGTAGTCAAAGGCGGACCGATACGCAGTATTTT
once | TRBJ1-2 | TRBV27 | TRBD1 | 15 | CASSQVQGITGGYTF | TGTGCCAGCAGCCAGGTACAGGGGATCACGGGGGGCTACACCTTC
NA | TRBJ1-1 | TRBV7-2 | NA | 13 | CASSLAQSTEAFF | TGTGCCAGCAGCTTAGCACAGAGCACTGAAGCTTTCTTT